Listed here are 30 T cell receptor beta chains from one sample, sequenced in a study of blood T cells in healthy people across ages (dated by TCRdb to the mid-2010s). Libraries were built with 5' RACE. Sequencer: Illumina HiSeq 2500. The second PCR ran for about 7 to 11 cycles and used a J-beta primer mix along with a sample-barcoded 5' primer. The raw public reads went through TCRdb reprocessing: fastp at Q25, MiXCR clone calling, in-frame beta chains kept. Entries that share a CDR3 protein sequence are merged under the most common genes and DNA. In all, the sample holds about 800,000 distinct CDR3 sequences, and approximately 25% of those were seen once. The ten top clones hold under 4.5% of the sample. These sequences were also reported in another study, on T cells of mothers and their children.

The sequenced material came from blood. The origin of the receptors is a boy between 10 and 17 years old in good health.

This clonotype came up a few times. V gene TRBV4-3 combines with J gene TRBJ2-5; D is possibly TRBD1 (6 bases). V was shortened by 0 bases and J by 1 base, with 12 bases between the two germline ends. This CDR3 is 16 amino acids long. Germline V gene sequence: CDR1 LGHNA, CDR2 YSLEER. In DNA form, the CDR3 reads TGCGCCAGCAGCCAAGATATATCAGGGGTCCAAGAGACCCAGTACTTC. As protein: CASSQDISGVQETQYF.

This clonotype was seen a handful of times. The chain has TRBV27 and TRBJ2-1, with D unclear. The V gene's germline CDR1 is MNHEY and CDR2 SMNVEV (reference sequence). CDR3 length equals 12 residues. Trimming shortened V by 5 bases and J by 7 bases, and 9 bases separated the two germline ends. CDR3 sequence reads: CASSPYPNEQFF. The CDR3 nucleotides read TGTGCCAGCAGTCCATACCCTAATGAGCAGTTCTTC.

This clonotype has only one observation. This sequence joins TRBV9 and TRBJ2-7; 8 bases map to TRBD2. Losses at the gene ends were 4 bases for V and 0 bases for J; bases not matched to a gene: 6. The CDR3 totals 15 residues. CDR1 SGDLS and CDR2 YYNGEE come from the germline V gene. The CDR3 sequence: CASSFAGGGSYEQYF. The CDR3 coding sequence is TGTGCCAGCAGCTTCGCCGGGGGGGGCTCCTACGAGCAGTACTTC. Supplemented by reference TRBV9 and TRBJ2-7, the full variable domain reads DSGVTQTPKHLITATGQRVTLRCSPRSGDLSVYWYQQSLDQGLQFLIQYYNGEERAKGNILERFSAQQFPDLHSELNLSSLELGDSALYFCASSFAGGGSYEQYFGPGTRLTVT.

The gene calls are TRBV6-2 or TRBV6-3 and TRBJ2-3, with D perhaps TRBD1 (5 bases). Germline V gene lookup returns CDR1 MNHEY and CDR2 SVGEGT. The V end lost 0 bases, the J end lost 4 bases, and 11 bases lay between the germline ends. This CDR3 spans 15 amino acids. CDR3: CASSYSSGLADTQYF. Here the CDR3 DNA reads TGTGCCAGCAGTTACTCATCAGGGTTGGCAGATACGCAGTATTTT.

The table lists this clonotype with a few counts. V is TRBV5-1 and J is TRBJ2-3; 11 bases map to TRBD1. CDR1 is SGHRS and CDR2 is YFSETQ in the germline V gene. Trimming took 0 bases from V and 5 from J; bases not matched to a gene: 8. The CDR3 contains 17 residues. This chain's CDR3 is CASSLETWDRGGDTQYF. The DNA of the CDR3 is TGCGCCAGCAGCTTGGAGACATGGGACAGGGGGGGAGATACGCAGTATTTT.

The chain has TRBV4-1 and TRBJ2-3; 10 nucleotides match TRBD1. J lost 2 bases, V lost 4 bases, and 18 bases had no gene match. Germline CDR1 MGHRA, CDR2 YSYEKL. The CDR3 has 20 residues. Here the CDR3 reads CASSPGTGVVGWGDTDTQYF. CDR3 sequence (DNA): TGCGCCAGCAGCCCGGGGACAGGGGTGGTAGGATGGGGAGACACAGATACGCAGTATTTT.

The genes are TRBV7-9 and TRBJ2-1, with 9 bases identical to TRBD2. V trimming: 5 bases; J trimming: 4 bases; junction bases outside the gene matches: 12. This CDR3 has 17 amino acids. Germline-derived CDR1 and CDR2 are SEHNR and FQNEAQ (reference sequence). The CDR3 loop reads CASSTRLVAGAYNEQFF. Written as DNA, the CDR3 is TGTGCCAGCAGCACCAGACTCGTAGCGGGAGCTTACAATGAGCAGTTCTTC. The full variable domain, rest sourced from reference TRBV7-9 and TRBJ2-1, is DTGVSQNPRHKITKRGQNVTFRCDPISEHNRLYWYRQTLGQGPEFLTYFQNEAQLEKSRLLSDRFSAERPKGSFSTLEIQRTEQGDSAMYLCASSTRLVAGAYNEQFFGPGTRLTVL.

This clonotype came up a few times. The chain has TRBV6-1 and TRBJ1-4; 12 nucleotides line up with TRBD1. After removal of 4 bases from V and 7 bases from J, the junction contained 4 bases not matched to a gene. This CDR3 contains 15 residues. CDR1 and CDR2 from the germline V gene are MNHNS and SASEGT. DNA for the CDR3: TGTGCCAGCAGTGGGGGGACAGGGGGCTCTGAAAAACTGTTTTTT. It translates to CASSGGTGGSEKLFF.

The genes are TRBV29-1 and TRBJ2-1; TRBD1 matches 9 bases. From germline, CDR1 is SQVTM and CDR2 ANQGSEA. The CDR3 length is 14 residues. V lost 0 bases, J lost 10 bases, and 7 bases stayed unmatched. CDR3 coding DNA: TGCAGCGTTGAAGATAGGGACAGGGTATTCGAGCAGTTCTTC. Translated: CSVEDRDRVFEQFF.

This clonotype turned up a few times. The chain couples TRBV20-1 to TRBJ2-4; D gene uncertain. Trimming cost V 2 bases and J 0 bases, with 5 bases left between them. This CDR3 spans 13 amino acids. Germline CDR1 is DFQATT and CDR2 is SNEGSKA (reference sequence). The CDR3 protein is CSARLVAKNIQYF. CDR3 nucleotide sequence: TGCAGTGCTAGACTAGTAGCCAAAAACATTCAGTACTTC.

This rearrangement joins TRBV9 to TRBJ1-2; TRBD1 agrees at 7 bases. The CDR3 length is 15 residues. V shed 4 bases, J shed 0 bases, and the junction held 6 bases outside the gene matches. Germline V lookup: CDR1 SGDLS, CDR2 YYNGEE. The chain's CDR3 is CASSPTGTPNYGYTF. The DNA for the CDR3 is TGTGCCAGCAGCCCGACAGGGACTCCTAACTATGGCTACACCTTC.

This clonotype showed up just a few times. The CDR3 bases are TGTGCCAGCAGCTTAGTGGCCGGACTTGGGGGGACCTACGAGCAGTACTTC. Residues: CASSLVAGLGGTYEQYF. The chain recombines TRBV11-2 with TRBJ2-7; the D gene is possibly TRBD2 (6 bases). Deletions cut 1 base from V and 2 bases from J, with 18 bases between. Germline CDR1 SGHAT, CDR2 FQNNGV. CDR3 length: 17 amino acids.

This clonotype was detected only a few times. V is TRBV18 and J is TRBJ2-6; D call uncertain. Trimming took off 2 bases at V and 1 base at J, with 9 bases between the two ends. Germline CDR1 KGHSH, CDR2 LQKENI. The CDR3 extends over 16 amino acids. CDR3 coding DNA: TGTGCCAGCTCACCAGAATTACAGTCTGGGGCCAACGTCCTGACTTTC. It yields the protein CASSPELQSGANVLTF.

This clonotype occurred a few times. The chain couples TRBV6-6 to TRBJ1-2, with TRBD1 as a possible D gene (5 bases). V was trimmed by 5 bases and J by 8 bases, leaving 18 bases between them. Germline V lookup: CDR1 MNHNY, CDR2 SVGAGI (reference sequence). The length of the CDR3 is 14 residues. CDR3 coding DNA: TGTGCCAGCAGTAACGAGATCCCTGGGGGGGGCTACACCTTC. Its protein is CASSNEIPGGGYTF.

This chain links TRBV27 with TRBJ2-3; 7 bases agree with TRBD2. The V and J ends lost 7 bases and 4 bases, in that order; junction bases with no gene match: 17. CDR1 MNHEY and CDR2 SMNVEV come from the germline V gene (reference sequence). This CDR3 is built from 17 residues. CDR3 loop: CASTPSTAGIGSDTQYF. The CDR3 DNA sequence: TGTGCCAGCACTCCATCTACAGCGGGGATAGGGTCAGATACGCAGTATTTT.

This clonotype has only a few counts. The V and J genes are TRBV28 and TRBJ2-2; 14 bases fit TRBD2. CDR1 MDHEN and CDR2 SYDVKM come from the germline V gene. CDR3 length: 22 residues. V was clipped by 1 base and J by 0 bases; unmatched bases: 13. The CDR3 nucleotides read TGTGCCAGCAGTTTATTGTCCGGACTAGCGGGGGGCGACTACGCGAACACCGGGGAGCTGTTTTTT. It encodes CASSLLSGLAGGDYANTGELFF.

The chain has TRBV20-1 and TRBJ1-2; the D gene is possibly TRBD1 (6 bases). The CDR3 is made up of 14 amino acids. CDR1 is DFQATT, CDR2 SNEGSKA, per germline (reference sequence). V lost 1 base to trimming and J lost 5 bases, with 14 bases between them. The chain's CDR3 is CSARGRRGEYGYTF. CDR3 DNA: TGCAGTGCTAGAGGTCGCAGGGGTGAATATGGCTACACCTTC.

This clonotype was seen ten or more times. Here the CDR3 reads CASSGARADTQYF. CDR3 coding DNA: TGCGCCAGCTCGGGGGCGCGGGCAGATACGCAGTATTTT. This chain joins TRBV5-1 and TRBJ2-3; D could derive from TRBD1 or TRBD2 (6 bases each). The ends were cut back, 7 bases at V and 4 bases at J, with 13 bases in the middle. Looked up from germline, CDR1 is SGHRS and CDR2 is YFSETQ. CDR3 length: 13 residues.

V usage is TRBV4-3 and J usage is TRBJ2-7, with 12 bases aligning to TRBD1. V gave up 0 bases and J gave up 6 bases; unmatched junction bases: 6. Germline CDR1 reads LGHNA; CDR2 reads YSLEER. The CDR3 runs 16 residues. The DNA for the CDR3 is TGCGCCAGCAGCCAAGATCTAGGGACAGGGGGCTCCGAGCAGTACTTC. This translates into CASSQDLGTGGSEQYF.

This rearrangement joins TRBV7-9 to TRBJ2-1, with D possibly TRBD1 on 6 matching bases. Judging by the DNA end, TRBJ2-7 fits better; the J call may be wrong. The CDR3 runs to 14 residues. CDR1 and CDR2 (germline): SEHNR, FQNEAQ (reference sequence). CDR3 DNA sequence: TGTGCCAGCAGCCCCACAGGGTTCACCTACGAGCAGTACTTC. Its protein is CASSPTGFTYEQYF.

The chain recombines TRBV2 with TRBJ2-1; D is unresolved. V shed 7 bases and J shed 8 bases, with 18 bases lying between them. The CDR3 is made up of 14 amino acids. Looked up from germline, CDR1 is SNHLY and CDR2 is FYNNEI. CDR3 coding DNA: TGTGCCAGCATAAGGGTTTTGGCCGGCGATGAGCAGTTCTTC. Its protein product is CASIRVLAGDEQFF.

This sequence joins TRBV9 and TRBJ1-6; no firm D call. Germline lookup yields CDR1 SGDLS and CDR2 YYNGEE. Trimming shortened V by 7 bases and J by 0 bases, and 8 bases separated the two germline ends. The CDR3 loop spans 14 amino acids. The CDR3 loop reads CASGALSYNSPLHF. The CDR3 coding sequence is TGTGCCAGCGGAGCCCTCTCCTATAATTCACCCCTCCACTTT.

Only a few counts were recorded for this clonotype. The CDR3 DNA is TGCAGTGCTAGAGGGCCGGGCCTTCCTTACTACGAGCAGTACTTC. Protein product: CSARGPGLPYYEQYF. This chain uses TRBV20-1 with TRBJ2-5; D is uncertain. The tail of the sequence fits TRBJ2-7 better, so the J call may be wrong. From germline, CDR1 is DFQATT and CDR2 SNEGSKA (reference sequence). The CDR3 loop spans 15 amino acids.

Many counts were recorded for this clonotype. The gene calls are TRBV7-9 and TRBJ2-7; TRBD2 matches at 7 bases. The CDR3 covers 15 residues. Germline loops: CDR1 SEHNR, CDR2 FQNEAQ (reference sequence). Trimming cost V 4 bases and J 1 base; bases outside gene matches: 7. Here the CDR3 reads CASSSLGGSSYEQYF. In DNA form, the CDR3 reads TGTGCCAGCAGCTCCCTGGGCGGGAGTTCCTACGAGCAGTACTTC.

The gene calls are TRBV20-1 and TRBJ2-1; D is tentatively TRBD1 or TRBD2 (5 bases each). The germline V and J ends were trimmed by 5 bases and 7 bases, with 15 bases remaining between them. The V gene's germline CDR1 is DFQATT and CDR2 SNEGSKA (reference sequence). This CDR3 is built from 13 residues. The CDR3 spells CSAAGTSLNEQFF. The CDR3 DNA sequence: TGCAGTGCTGCCGGGACCAGCCTTAATGAGCAGTTCTTC.

The chain joins TRBV12-3 or TRBV12-4 to TRBJ2-5; D is unclear. Trimming pared 7 bases from V and 2 bases from J, leaving 17 bases between. This CDR3 is built from 15 residues. The CDR3 protein is CASTLFVSGQETQYF. The CDR3 coding sequence is TGTGCCAGCACACTATTTGTTTCCGGGCAAGAGACCCAGTACTTC.

This clonotype was detected a few times. V is TRBV3-1 and J is TRBJ1-4, with 10 bases matching TRBD1. Trimming took 4 bases from V and 1 from J; bases not matched to a gene: 12. This CDR3 region has 19 residues. Germline V lookup: CDR1 LGHDT, CDR2 YNNKEL (reference sequence). CDR3 protein: CASSLYPDRGRETNEKLFF. The DNA for the CDR3 is TGTGCCAGCAGCCTATACCCGGACAGGGGGAGGGAAACTAATGAAAAACTGTTTTTT.

There are a few counts of this clonotype. This chain links TRBV28 with TRBJ2-7; 10 bases match TRBD2. This CDR3 region has 16 residues. The germline V gene encodes CDR1 MDHEN and CDR2 SYDVKM. The V segment lost 1 base and the J segment 1 base; nucleotides outside the gene matches: 4. In DNA form, the CDR3 reads TGTGCCAGCAGTTTATCGTGGACTAGCGGATCCTACGAGCAGTACTTC. Its protein is CASSLSWTSGSYEQYF.

This clonotype occurred a few times. The chain is built from TRBV7-8 and TRBJ2-1; 10 bases match TRBD2. The V and J ends lost 1 base and 4 bases, in that order; junction bases with no gene match: 13. Germline CDR1 is SGHVS and CDR2 is FQNEAQ. The CDR3 length is 19 residues. CDR3 in DNA: TGTGCCAGCAGCTTAGAGGGACTGTTCGGACTAGCGGATTACAATGAGCAGTTCTTC. This gives the protein CASSLEGLFGLADYNEQFF.

The chain recombines TRBV7-8 with TRBJ1-1; D gene unclear. Trimming removed 1 base at V and 5 bases at J, with 11 bases between. The CDR3 sequence is 14 residues long. Germline assignment: CDR1 SGHVS and CDR2 FQNEAQ. DNA of the CDR3: TGTGCCAGCAGCTTAGTAGAGACATCAACTGAAGCTTTCTTT. Protein product: CASSLVETSTEAFF. The full variable domain, its missing parts supplied by reference TRBV7-8 and TRBJ1-1, is GAGVSQSPRYKVAKRGQDVALRCDPISGHVSLFWYQQALGQGPEFLTYFQNEAQLDKSGLPSDRFFAERPEGSVSTLKIQRTQQEDSAVYLCASSLVETSTEAFFGQGTRLTVV.